This T cell receptor (beta chain) is from a study of Ad26.COV2.S vaccination and SARS-CoV-2 variants. Notes on the study in general: Researchers cautioned that TCR breadth and depth analyses may have underestimated total T cell responses.

A remark on this clone: Its antigen is currently unknown.

The protocol was immunoSEQ multiplex PCR, while the TCRdb copy is restricted to in-frame clones and leaves out a portion. Here the sample spans 75,000 to 100,000 clones, approximately 86% being singletons. This specimen was peripheral blood, taken after recovery from COVID-19. This sequence originates from a human donor who had recovered from COVID-19.

The chain's CDR3 is CASSQELAGGTDTQYF. Here the CDR3 DNA reads TGCGCCAGCAGCCAAGAACTAGCGGGAGGCACAGATACGCAGTATTTT. The V gene is TRBV4-3, the J gene TRBJ2-3, with 11 bases lining up with TRBD2. The CDR3 spans 16 residues. Germline CDR1 reads LGHNA; CDR2 reads YSLEER. J gave up 1 base and V 0 bases, and 0 bases lay outside the gene matches.